This T cell receptor (beta chain) came from a study of blood T cell repertoires in COVID-19. TCRdb's copy holds only in-frame clones and misses some; the assay was immunoSEQ multiplex PCR. The sample contains around 280,000 clones, roughly 87% of which appear only once. There are 15 residues in the CDR3. From germline, CDR1 is SQVTM and CDR2 ANQGSEA. With V trimmed by 4 bases and J by 4 bases, 5 bases remained unmatched. The specimen was peripheral blood. The receptor was derived from a woman in her forties or fifties who had recovered from COVID-19. The V and J genes are TRBV29-1 and TRBJ2-5; 14 bases match TRBD2. CDR3 protein: CSVGGTSGSGETQYF. Here the CDR3 DNA reads TGCAGCGTTGGGGGGACTAGCGGGAGCGGAGAGACCCAGTACTTC.